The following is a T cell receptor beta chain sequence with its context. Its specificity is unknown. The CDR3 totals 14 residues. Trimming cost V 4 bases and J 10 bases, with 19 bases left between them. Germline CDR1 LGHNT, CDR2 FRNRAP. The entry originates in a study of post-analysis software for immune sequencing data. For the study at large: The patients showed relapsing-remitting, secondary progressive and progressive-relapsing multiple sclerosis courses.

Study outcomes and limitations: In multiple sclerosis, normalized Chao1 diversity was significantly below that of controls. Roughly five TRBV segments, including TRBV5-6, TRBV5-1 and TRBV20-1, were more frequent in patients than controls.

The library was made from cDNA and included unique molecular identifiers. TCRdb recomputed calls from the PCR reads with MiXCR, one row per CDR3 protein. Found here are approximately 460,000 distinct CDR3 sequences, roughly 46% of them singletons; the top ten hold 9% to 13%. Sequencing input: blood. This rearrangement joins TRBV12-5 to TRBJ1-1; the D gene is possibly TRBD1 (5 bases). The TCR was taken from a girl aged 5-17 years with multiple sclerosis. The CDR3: CASGSGSGTWGAFF. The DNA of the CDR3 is TGTGCTAGTGGTTCGGGGTCCGGGACCTGGGGAGCTTTCTTT. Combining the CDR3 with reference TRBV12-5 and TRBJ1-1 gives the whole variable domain DARVTQTPRHKVTEMGQEVTMRCQPILGHNTVFWYRQTMMQGLELLAYFRNRAPLDDSGMPKDRFSAEMPDATLATLKIQPSEPRDSAVYFCASGSGSGTWGAFFGQGTRLTVV.